What follows are 30 T cell receptor beta chains derived from one specimen sequenced in a study of Ad26.COV2.S vaccination and SARS-CoV-2 variants. Some clones are missing from TCRdb's copy, which holds only in-frame ones; the method was immunoSEQ multiplex PCR. Found here are hundreds of thousands of clones, around 90% of them singletons; the top ten hold roughly 3.6%. The treatment denotes: 15 to 20 received Ad26.COV2.S at low or high dose, single or two shots; 5 received placebo; per-sample allocation not given. Day 63 following the first vaccine or placebo injection was when the samples were taken. The sample here was peripheral blood, taken in a trial of Ad26.COV2.S vaccine versus placebo. The receptors stem from a person between 18 and 65 years old who received the Ad26.COV2.S COVID-19 vaccine or a placebo.

Comments on this clone: Additional DNA sequences in this sample encode the identical CDR3. V is TRBV6-5 and J is TRBJ2-3; D gene uncertain. There are 13 residues in the CDR3. The V end lost 2 bases, the J end lost 1 base, and 4 bases lay between the germline ends. Germline CDR1 MNHEY, CDR2 SVGAGI. CDR3: CASSYGGTDTQYF. CDR3 in DNA: TGTGCCAGCAGTTACGGGGGCACAGATACGCAGTATTTT.

This clone was counted between two and nine times. This chain joins TRBV5-8 and TRBJ2-7; D tentatively reads TRBD1 or TRBD2 (5 bases each). The CDR3 has 13 amino acids. In germline, CDR1 is SGHTS, CDR2 YDEGEE. Trimming took 4 bases from V and 2 from J, leaving 10 bases between them. The CDR3 DNA reads as TGTGCCAGCAGCCTCCTGGGACCCTACGAGCAGTACTTC. It yields the protein CASSLLGPYEQYF.

This chain joins TRBV30 and TRBJ1-6; D call uncertain. This CDR3 comprises 15 residues. The ends were cut back, 2 bases at V and 7 bases at J, with 15 bases in the middle. The germline CDR1 and CDR2 sequences are GTSNPN and SVGIG (reference sequence). In DNA, the CDR3 is TGTGCCTGGAGTCCCTCCGGGCTACAAAATTCACCCCTCCACTTT. Amino acid sequence: CAWSPSGLQNSPLHF.

In its sample, this clone was seen once. This chain joins TRBV5-5 and TRBJ1-4; D is possibly TRBD1 (5 bases). The CDR3 has 15 amino acids. Germline assignment: CDR1 SGHKS and CDR2 YYEKEE (reference sequence). The V end lost 0 bases, the J end lost 0 bases, and 6 bases lay between the germline ends. CDR3 bases: TGTGCCAGCAGCTTGGAGGGGACAACTAATGAAAAACTGTTTTTT. This codes for CASSLEGTTNEKLFF.

The V gene is TRBV4-1, the J gene TRBJ2-7; TRBD2 matches 7 bases. The CDR3 has 15 residues. Germline assignment: CDR1 MGHRA and CDR2 YSYEKL. Trimming took 0 bases from V and 5 from J; bases not matched to a gene: 7. The CDR3 nucleotides are TGCGCCAGCAGCCAAGACCCGGGACTAAGGGACGAGCAGTACTTC. This encodes CASSQDPGLRDEQYF.

The CDR3 coding sequence is TGTGCCAGCAGCCGACTACCGGACAGGGCGAGAGCCGAAGCTTTCTTT. This codes for CASSRLPDRARAEAFF. The chain employs TRBV3-1 (or the pseudogene TRBV3-2) and TRBJ1-1; 8 bases align to TRBD1. The germline V gene encodes CDR1 LGHDT and CDR2 YNNKEL (reference sequence). The CDR3 consists of 16 residues. V shed 4 bases, J shed 8 bases, and the junction held 15 bases outside the gene matches.

The chain carries TRBV12-5 and TRBJ2-3; 8 nucleotides match TRBD1. The CDR3 extends over 11 amino acids. The germline V gene encodes CDR1 LGHNT and CDR2 FRNRAP. Unmatched junction bases numbered 6, after V lost 4 bases and J lost 15 bases. DNA of the CDR3: TGTGCTAGTGGTTGGGCCAGGGGGCGATATTTT. Protein: CASGWARGRYF.

This chain connects TRBV6-5 to TRBJ1-1, with no clear D. The CDR3 covers 13 residues. V was cut by 7 bases and J by 1 base, with 10 bases left in between. Germline loops: CDR1 MNHEY, CDR2 SVGAGI. CDR3 loop: CASTLSQNTEAFF. The CDR3 DNA is TGTGCCAGCACCCTAAGCCAGAACACTGAAGCTTTCTTT.

This clone was seen only once. This sequence joins TRBV4-1 and TRBJ1-6, with D perhaps matching TRBD1 (6 bases). The germline V gene has CDR1 MGHRA and CDR2 YSYEKL. The V gene lost 1 base and the J gene lost 10 bases, with 11 bases spanning the gap. This CDR3 region has 14 residues. CDR3: CASSQGGTISPLHF. As DNA, the CDR3 is TGCGCCAGCAGCCAAGGGGGGACAATATCACCCCTCCACTTT.

The chain recombines TRBV4-1 with TRBJ1-2; the D is unclear. CDR1 MGHRA and CDR2 YSYEKL come from the germline V gene. V dropped 4 bases and J dropped 0 bases, with 12 bases sitting between them. This CDR3 has 15 residues. The CDR3: CASSREANSNYGYTF. CDR3 DNA: TGCGCCAGCAGCCGTGAGGCGAACTCTAACTATGGCTACACCTTC.

The gene calls are TRBV6-5 and TRBJ1-2; D uncertain. V shed 6 bases and J shed 2 bases, with 13 bases lying between them. Per the germline V gene, CDR1 is MNHEY and CDR2 is SVGAGI. The length of the CDR3 is 14 residues. The CDR3 DNA follows: TGTGCCAGCAGCTCCCGTGTAGGGAACTATGGCTACACCTTC. Protein product: CASSSRVGNYGYTF.

The rearrangement links TRBV7-3 to TRBJ1-1; D not resolved. V lost 5 bases, J lost 5 bases, and 12 bases lay in between. This CDR3 region has 13 residues. In germline, CDR1 is SGHTA, CDR2 FQGTGA. The CDR3 protein is CASSVWTGTEAFF. The CDR3 nucleotides read TGTGCCAGCAGCGTCTGGACGGGGACTGAAGCTTTCTTT. Combining the CDR3 with reference TRBV7-3 and TRBJ1-1 gives the whole variable domain GAGVSQTPSNKVTEKGKYVELRCDPISGHTALYWYRQSLGQGPEFLIYFQGTGAADDSGLPNDRFFAVRPEGSVSTLKIQRTERGDSAVYLCASSVWTGTEAFFGQGTRLTVV.

This rearrangement joins TRBV10-2 to TRBJ2-3, with 12 nucleotides matching TRBD2. V trimming: 4 bases; J trimming: 1 base; junction bases outside the gene matches: 6. This CDR3 comprises 17 residues. Germline CDR1 WSHSY, CDR2 SAAADI. CDR3 in DNA: TGCGCCAGCAGTGGCCCGACTAGCGGGGGCCGCACAGATACGCAGTATTTT. This gives the protein CASSGPTSGGRTDTQYF.

J is TRBJ2-1 and V is TRBV4-1; 9 bases are a match to TRBD2. The J segment lost 7 bases and the V segment lost 5 bases, leaving 15 bases of the junction unmatched. The CDR3 runs to 17 residues. Germline V CDR1 and CDR2: MGHRA, YSYEKL. As DNA, the CDR3 is TGCGCCAGCAGCAGAGGGGGACTAGCCCTATTGGGGAATGAGCAGTTCTTC. Its translation: CASSRGGLALLGNEQFF.

The genes are TRBV18 and TRBJ2-1, with D tentatively TRBD1 (6 bases). CDR3 size: 11 residues. From germline, CDR1 is KGHSH and CDR2 LQKENI. Trimming pared 1 base from V and 15 bases from J, leaving 10 bases between. CDR3 in amino acids: CASSPQGQTFF. Written as DNA, the CDR3 is TGTGCCAGCTCACCACAAGGACAGACGTTCTTC.

The J gene is TRBJ2-1, the V gene TRBV4-2, with TRBD1 matching 10 bases. With V trimmed by 6 bases and J by 9 bases, 14 bases remained unmatched. CDR1 LGHNA and CDR2 YNFKEQ come from the germline V gene. This CDR3 spans 16 amino acids. DNA of the CDR3: TGTGCCAGCAGTCGAGTCGGGACAGGGGATCTCATTGAGCAGTTCTTC. Amino acids: CASSRVGTGDLIEQFF.

This chain connects TRBV19 to TRBJ1-1, with 8 positions matching TRBD1. Per the germline V gene, CDR1 is LNHDA and CDR2 is SQIVND (reference sequence). This CDR3 has 16 amino acids. The ends lost 5 bases at V and 1 base at J; junction bases unmatched: 9. This CDR3 reads CASSPRRTGPNTEAFF. CDR3 DNA sequence: TGTGCCAGTAGTCCAAGGAGGACAGGGCCGAACACTGAAGCTTTCTTT.

On this clone itself: The junction does not match germline at one end; this may be a read error. This CDR3 is CAWSPGAEAFF. For the CDR3, the DNA is TGTGCCTGGAGTCCCGGGGCTGAGGCTTTCTTT. The rearrangement links TRBV30 to TRBJ1-1, with D perhaps matching TRBD1 (5 bases). CDR1 GTSNPN and CDR2 SVGIG come from the germline V gene (reference sequence). CDR3 length equals 11 residues.

The V gene is TRBV9, the J gene TRBJ2-2; D is perhaps TRBD1 or TRBD2 (6 bases each). The CDR3 is 18 residues long. The V gene lost 0 bases and the J gene lost 4 bases, with 19 bases spanning the gap. Germline assignment: CDR1 SGDLS and CDR2 YYNGEE. The CDR3 is CASSVATPGARGTGELFF. DNA of the CDR3: TGTGCCAGCAGCGTAGCCACTCCGGGGGCGAGGGGCACCGGGGAGCTGTTTTTT.

This sequence joins TRBV6-5 and TRBJ1-2; weak D call: TRBD1 (5 bases). CDR1 and CDR2 from the germline V gene are MNHEY and SVGAGI. This CDR3 contains 14 residues. Trimming removed 2 bases at V and 6 bases at J, with 13 bases between. The CDR3 nucleotides are TGTGCCAGCAGTTACGGTCGGGGGTTGGATGGCTACACCTTC. As protein: CASSYGRGLDGYTF.

On this clone: Other DNA sequences in the same sample also yield this CDR3. V gene TRBV12-3 or TRBV12-4 combines with J gene TRBJ2-7; D gene ambiguous. The CDR3 extends over 13 amino acids. V lost 3 bases to trimming and J lost 0 bases, with 6 bases between them. The CDR3: CASSLGSSYEQYF. For the CDR3, the DNA is TGTGCCAGCAGTTTGGGCAGCTCCTACGAGCAGTACTTC.

This chain connects TRBV9 to TRBJ2-1; the D gene could be TRBD1 or TRBD2 (5 bases each). The CDR3 sequence is 16 residues long. CDR1 is SGDLS, CDR2 YYNGEE, per germline. The V gene lost 2 bases and the J gene lost 0 bases, with 12 bases spanning the gap. The CDR3 here is CASSVGAGSSYNEQFF. CDR3 DNA sequence: TGTGCCAGCAGCGTCGGAGCAGGGAGCTCCTACAATGAGCAGTTCTTC. Full variable domain (rest looked up from reference TRBV9 and TRBJ2-1): DSGVTQTPKHLITATGQRVTLRCSPRSGDLSVYWYQQSLDQGLQFLIQYYNGEERAKGNILERFSAQQFPDLHSELNLSSLELGDSALYFCASSVGAGSSYNEQFFGPGTRLTVL.

The rearrangement uses TRBV7-8 and TRBJ2-5, with 7 bases aligning to TRBD1. The V and J ends lost 6 bases and 5 bases, in that order; junction bases with no gene match: 9. CDR3 length equals 14 residues. Germline CDR1 is SGHVS and CDR2 is FQNEAQ. The DNA for the CDR3 is TGTGCCAGCAGTTACCAGGGGGTCGGGGAGACCCAGTACTTC. Its translation: CASSYQGVGETQYF.

V and J are TRBV3-1 (or the pseudogene TRBV3-2) and TRBJ2-5; unclear D gene. This CDR3 is built from 14 residues. Trimming pared 4 bases from V and 2 bases from J, leaving 11 bases between. From germline, CDR1 is LGHDT and CDR2 YNNKEL (reference sequence). In DNA form, the CDR3 reads TGTGCCAGCAGCCTCGAGTCTTTTCAAGAGACCCAGTACTTC. This sequence encodes CASSLESFQETQYF.

J is TRBJ1-1 and V is TRBV20-1; 8 nucleotides match TRBD1. Germline V lookup: CDR1 DFQATT, CDR2 SNEGSKA (reference sequence). The CDR3 has 11 residues. Unmatched junction bases numbered 8, after V lost 4 bases and J lost 13 bases. The CDR3 region is CSATQGEQGFF. The CDR3 region has the DNA TGCAGTGCTACACAGGGGGAACAAGGTTTCTTT.

V usage is TRBV7-8 and J usage is TRBJ1-5; possible D gene TRBD1, 6 bases. Germline values: CDR1 SGHVS, CDR2 FQNEAQ. The V and J ends lost 0 bases and 3 bases respectively, with 18 bases between them. The CDR3 spans 18 residues. Here the CDR3 reads CASSLASHFGQINQPQHF. CDR3 in DNA: TGTGCCAGCAGCTTAGCGTCCCACTTTGGACAGATCAATCAGCCCCAGCATTTT.

The chain links TRBV10-3 to TRBJ2-1; 10 nucleotides agree with TRBD2. Trimming cost V 2 bases and J 0 bases; bases outside gene matches: 4. CDR3 length: 17 amino acids. Germline lookup yields CDR1 ENHRY and CDR2 SYGVKD. The CDR3 is CAISEQASGGSYNEQFF. In DNA form, the CDR3 reads TGTGCCATCAGTGAGCAAGCTAGCGGGGGCTCCTACAATGAGCAGTTCTTC.

The table lists this clone with a few counts. The chain employs TRBV19 and TRBJ2-1; D uncertain. Trimming took off 3 bases at V and 0 bases at J, with 9 bases between the two ends. This CDR3 region has 15 residues. Germline V lookup: CDR1 LNHDA, CDR2 SQIVND (reference sequence). The CDR3 DNA is TGTGCCAGTAGTATGGAGATGAGCTCCTACAATGAGCAGTTCTTC. It codes for CASSMEMSSYNEQFF.

The chain is built from TRBV30 and TRBJ2-7; D gene uncertain. This CDR3 has 11 amino acids. The ends were cut back, 4 bases at V and 4 bases at J, with 8 bases in the middle. Looked up from germline, CDR1 is GTSNPN and CDR2 is SVGIG (reference sequence). CDR3 coding DNA: TGTGCCTGGACTACCGGGTACGAGCAGTACTTC. Encoded protein: CAWTTGYEQYF.

J is TRBJ1-5 and V is TRBV18; a possible D gene is TRBD1 (6 bases). The CDR3 runs to 14 residues. V lost 3 bases, J lost 3 bases, and 9 bases lay in between. Germline CDR1 KGHSH, CDR2 LQKENI. CDR3 sequence: CASSPGQFNQPQHF. The CDR3 nucleotides read TGTGCCAGCTCACCTGGACAGTTCAATCAGCCCCAGCATTTT.